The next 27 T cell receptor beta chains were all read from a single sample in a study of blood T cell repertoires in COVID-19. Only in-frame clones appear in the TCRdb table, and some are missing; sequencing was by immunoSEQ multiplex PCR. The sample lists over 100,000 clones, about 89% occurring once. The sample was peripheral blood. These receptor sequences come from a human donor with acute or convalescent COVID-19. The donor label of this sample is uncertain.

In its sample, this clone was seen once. DNA of the CDR3: TGTGCCAGCAGCTTGCGACAGGGGAGTTGGGCCGGGGAGCTGTTTTTT. Translated, it gives CASSLRQGSWAGELFF. The V and J genes are TRBV5-6 and TRBJ2-2; TRBD1 matches 8 bases. The CDR3 has 16 residues. Germline assignment: CDR1 SGHDT and CDR2 YYEEEE. J was trimmed by 6 bases and V by 1 base; bases with no gene match: 8.

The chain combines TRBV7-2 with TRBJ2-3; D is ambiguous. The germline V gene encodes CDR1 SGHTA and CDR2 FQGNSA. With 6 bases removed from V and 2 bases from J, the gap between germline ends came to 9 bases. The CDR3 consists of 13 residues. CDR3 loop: CASRDIATDTQYF. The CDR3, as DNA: TGTGCCAGCAGAGATATAGCCACAGATACGCAGTATTTT.

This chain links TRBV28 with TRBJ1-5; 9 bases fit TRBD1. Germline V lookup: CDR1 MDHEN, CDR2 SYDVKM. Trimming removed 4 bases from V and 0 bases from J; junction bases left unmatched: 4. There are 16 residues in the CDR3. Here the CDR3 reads CASSYGTGTSNQPQHF. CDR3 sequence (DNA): TGTGCCAGCAGTTATGGGACAGGGACTAGCAATCAGCCCCAGCATTTT.

CDR3 protein: CASSLTGHTNTEAFF. The CDR3 bases are TGTGCCAGTAGCTTGACGGGACACACGAACACTGAAGCTTTCTTT. The V call is TRBV19, the J call TRBJ1-1; D is possibly TRBD1 (6 bases). Trimming pared 6 bases from V and 1 base from J, leaving 15 bases between. The CDR3 is 15 residues long. Germline V gene sequence: CDR1 LNHDA, CDR2 SQIVND (reference sequence).

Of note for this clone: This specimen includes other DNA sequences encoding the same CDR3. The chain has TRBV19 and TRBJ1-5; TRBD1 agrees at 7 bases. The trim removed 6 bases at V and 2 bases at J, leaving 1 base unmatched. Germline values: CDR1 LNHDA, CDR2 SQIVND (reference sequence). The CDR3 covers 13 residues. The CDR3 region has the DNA TGTGCCAGTAGCGGGACAGGCAATCAGCCCCAGCATTTT. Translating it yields CASSGTGNQPQHF.

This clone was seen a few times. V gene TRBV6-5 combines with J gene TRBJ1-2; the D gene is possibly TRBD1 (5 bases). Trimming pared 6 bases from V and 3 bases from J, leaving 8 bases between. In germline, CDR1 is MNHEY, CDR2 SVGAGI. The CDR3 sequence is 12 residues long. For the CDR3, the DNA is TGTGCCAGCAGCCAGGGATACTATGGCTACACCTTC. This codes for CASSQGYYGYTF.

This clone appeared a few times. CDR3 region: CASSVTGSGNTIYF. CDR3 nucleotides: TGTGCCAGCAGTGTAACAGGCTCTGGAAACACCATATATTTT. The chain has TRBV7-9 and TRBJ1-3, with a tentative D call TRBD1 (5 bases). The CDR3 is 14 residues long. Looked up from germline, CDR1 is SEHNR and CDR2 is FQNEAQ (reference sequence). Trimming removed 6 bases from V and 0 bases from J, with 9 bases in between.

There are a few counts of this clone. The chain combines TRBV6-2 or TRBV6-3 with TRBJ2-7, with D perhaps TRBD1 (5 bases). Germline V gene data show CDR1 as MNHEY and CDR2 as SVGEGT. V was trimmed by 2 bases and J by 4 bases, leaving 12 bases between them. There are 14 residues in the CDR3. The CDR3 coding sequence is TGTGCCAGCAGTTACAGGCAGGGATATTACGAGCAGTACTTC. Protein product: CASSYRQGYYEQYF.

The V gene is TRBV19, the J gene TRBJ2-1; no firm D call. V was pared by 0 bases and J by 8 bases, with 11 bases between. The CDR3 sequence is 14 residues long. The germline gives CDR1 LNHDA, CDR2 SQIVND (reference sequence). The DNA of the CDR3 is TGTGCCAGTAGTATAGAGAGATTTGTGGATGAGCAGTTCTTC. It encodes CASSIERFVDEQFF.

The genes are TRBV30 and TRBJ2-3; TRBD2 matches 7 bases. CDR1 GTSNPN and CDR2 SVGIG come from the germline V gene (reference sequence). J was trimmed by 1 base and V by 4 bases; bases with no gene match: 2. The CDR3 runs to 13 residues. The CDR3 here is CAWNGGGTDTQYF. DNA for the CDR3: TGTGCCTGGAATGGGGGGGGCACAGATACGCAGTATTTT.

This CDR3 is CASSLGVSGEKLFF. In DNA, the CDR3 is TGTGCCAGCAGTCTAGGGGTATCGGGCGAAAAACTGTTTTTT. The chain couples TRBV28 to TRBJ1-4, with D perhaps matching TRBD1 (5 bases). Germline CDR1 reads MDHEN; CDR2 reads SYDVKM. Trimming stripped 5 bases from V and 8 bases from J, with 15 bases between. CDR3 length equals 14 residues.

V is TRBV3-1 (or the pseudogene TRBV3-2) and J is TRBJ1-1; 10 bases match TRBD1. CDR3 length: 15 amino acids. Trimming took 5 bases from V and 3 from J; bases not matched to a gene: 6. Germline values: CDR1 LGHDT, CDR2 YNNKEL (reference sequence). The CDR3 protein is CASSEWGQGYTEAFF. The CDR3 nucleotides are TGTGCCAGCAGCGAGTGGGGACAGGGGTACACTGAAGCTTTCTTT.

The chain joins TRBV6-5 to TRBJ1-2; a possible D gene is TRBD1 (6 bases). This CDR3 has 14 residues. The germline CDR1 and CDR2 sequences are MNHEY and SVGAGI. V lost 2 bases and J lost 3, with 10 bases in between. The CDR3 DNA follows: TGTGCCAGCAGTTACGGGGGCAGGGACTATGGCTACACCTTC. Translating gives CASSYGGRDYGYTF.

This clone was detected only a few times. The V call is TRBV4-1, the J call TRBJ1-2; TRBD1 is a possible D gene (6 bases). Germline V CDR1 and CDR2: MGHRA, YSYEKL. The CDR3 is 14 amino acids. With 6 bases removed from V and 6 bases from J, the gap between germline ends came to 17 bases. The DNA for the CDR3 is TGCGCCAGCAGGCTTTTAGGGGGTCGAGATGGCTACACCTTC. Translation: CASRLLGGRDGYTF.

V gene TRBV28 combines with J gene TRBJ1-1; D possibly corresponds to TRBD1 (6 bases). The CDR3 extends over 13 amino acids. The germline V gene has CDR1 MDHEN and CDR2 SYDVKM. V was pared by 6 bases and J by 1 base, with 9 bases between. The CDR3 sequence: CASREGGNTEAFF. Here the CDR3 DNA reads TGTGCCAGCAGAGAAGGGGGGAACACTGAAGCTTTCTTT. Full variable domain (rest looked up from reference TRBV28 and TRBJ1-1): DVKVTQSSRYLVKRTGEKVFLECVQDMDHENMFWYRQDPGLGLRLIYFSYDVKMKEKGDIPEGYSVSREKKERFSLILESASTNQTSMYLCASREGGNTEAFFGQGTRLTVV.

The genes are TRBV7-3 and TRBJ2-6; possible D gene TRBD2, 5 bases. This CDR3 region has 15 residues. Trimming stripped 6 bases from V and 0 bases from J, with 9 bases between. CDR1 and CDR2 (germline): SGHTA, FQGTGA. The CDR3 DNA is TGTGCCAGCAGGGAGGCGGCCTCTGGGGCCAACGTCCTGACTTTC. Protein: CASREAASGANVLTF.

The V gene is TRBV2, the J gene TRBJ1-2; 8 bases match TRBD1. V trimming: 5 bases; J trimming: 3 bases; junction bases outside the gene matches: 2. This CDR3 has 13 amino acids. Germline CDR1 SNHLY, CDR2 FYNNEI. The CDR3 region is CASSTDRDYGYTF. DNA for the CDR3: TGTGCCAGCAGTACGGACAGGGACTATGGCTACACCTTC.

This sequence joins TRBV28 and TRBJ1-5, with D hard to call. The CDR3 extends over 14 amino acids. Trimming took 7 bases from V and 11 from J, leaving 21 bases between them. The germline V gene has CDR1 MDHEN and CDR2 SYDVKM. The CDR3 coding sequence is TGTGCCAGCACCGTGGCCCGGTATGAGGTGGCCCAGCATTTT. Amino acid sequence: CASTVARYEVAQHF.

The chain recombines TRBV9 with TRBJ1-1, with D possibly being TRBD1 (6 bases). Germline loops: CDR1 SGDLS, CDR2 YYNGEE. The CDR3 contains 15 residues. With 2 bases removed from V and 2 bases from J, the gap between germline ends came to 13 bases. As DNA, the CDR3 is TGTGCCAGCAGCGTCGAAGGACAGCCTAACACTGAAGCTTTCTTT. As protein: CASSVEGQPNTEAFF. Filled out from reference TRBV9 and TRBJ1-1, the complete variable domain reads DSGVTQTPKHLITATGQRVTLRCSPRSGDLSVYWYQQSLDQGLQFLIQYYNGEERAKGNILERFSAQQFPDLHSELNLSSLELGDSALYFCASSVEGQPNTEAFFGQGTRLTVV.

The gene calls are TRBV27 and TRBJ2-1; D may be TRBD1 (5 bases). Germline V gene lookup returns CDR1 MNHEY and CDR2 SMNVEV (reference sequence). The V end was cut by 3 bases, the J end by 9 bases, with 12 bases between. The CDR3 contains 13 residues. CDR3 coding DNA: TGTGCCAGCAGTTTCCCCAGGGTCGGTGAGCAGTTCTTC. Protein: CASSFPRVGEQFF.

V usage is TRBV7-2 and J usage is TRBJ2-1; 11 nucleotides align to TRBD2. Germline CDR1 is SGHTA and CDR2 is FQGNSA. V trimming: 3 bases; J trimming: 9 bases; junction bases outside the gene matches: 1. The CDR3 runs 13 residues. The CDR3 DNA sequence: TGTGCCAGCAGCTTTAGCGGGGGGGGTGAGCAGTTCTTC. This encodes CASSFSGGGEQFF.

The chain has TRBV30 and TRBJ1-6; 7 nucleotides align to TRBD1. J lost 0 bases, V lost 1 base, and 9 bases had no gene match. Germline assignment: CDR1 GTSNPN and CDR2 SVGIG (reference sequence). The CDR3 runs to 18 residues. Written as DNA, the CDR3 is TGTGCCTGGAGTGATCCGGGACAGTCGAGCTCCTATAATTCACCCCTCCACTTT. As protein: CAWSDPGQSSSYNSPLHF.

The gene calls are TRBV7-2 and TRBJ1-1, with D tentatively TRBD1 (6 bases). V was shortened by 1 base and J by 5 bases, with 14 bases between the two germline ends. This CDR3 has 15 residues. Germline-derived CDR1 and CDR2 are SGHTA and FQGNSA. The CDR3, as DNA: TGTGCCAGCAGCTTAGACGACAGGCTCCTGACTGAAGCTTTCTTT. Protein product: CASSLDDRLLTEAFF.

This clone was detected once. The CDR3 reads CASSRASGLNEQFF. The CDR3 DNA follows: TGTGCCAGCTCCAGGGCTAGCGGGTTGAATGAGCAGTTCTTC. This chain uses TRBV9 with TRBJ2-1, with 8 bases matching TRBD2. Looked up from germline, CDR1 is SGDLS and CDR2 is YYNGEE. The CDR3 is made up of 14 amino acids. J was trimmed by 7 bases and V by 7 bases; bases with no gene match: 10.

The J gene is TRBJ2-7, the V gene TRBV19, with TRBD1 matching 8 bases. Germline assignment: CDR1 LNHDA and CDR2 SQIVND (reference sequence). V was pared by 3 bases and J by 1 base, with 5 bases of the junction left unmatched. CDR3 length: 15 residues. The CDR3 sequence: CASSISDRGSYEQYF. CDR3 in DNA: TGTGCCAGTAGTATTAGCGACAGGGGTTCCTACGAGCAGTACTTC.

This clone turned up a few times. The CDR3: CASFFTSGYEQYF. CDR3 bases: TGTGCCAGCTTTTTTACCAGCGGGTACGAGCAGTACTTC. This sequence joins TRBV2 and TRBJ2-7; D perhaps matches TRBD2 (6 bases). Germline V gene lookup returns CDR1 SNHLY and CDR2 FYNNEI. Trimming removed 8 bases from V and 4 bases from J, with 15 bases in between. The CDR3 runs to 13 residues.

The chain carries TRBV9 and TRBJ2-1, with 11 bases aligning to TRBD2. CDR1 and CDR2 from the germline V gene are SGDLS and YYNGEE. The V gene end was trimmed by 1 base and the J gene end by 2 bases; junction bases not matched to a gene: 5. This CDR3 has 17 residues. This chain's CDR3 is CASSVKASGGTYNEQFF. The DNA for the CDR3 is TGTGCCAGCAGCGTAAAGGCTAGCGGGGGGACCTACAATGAGCAGTTCTTC.